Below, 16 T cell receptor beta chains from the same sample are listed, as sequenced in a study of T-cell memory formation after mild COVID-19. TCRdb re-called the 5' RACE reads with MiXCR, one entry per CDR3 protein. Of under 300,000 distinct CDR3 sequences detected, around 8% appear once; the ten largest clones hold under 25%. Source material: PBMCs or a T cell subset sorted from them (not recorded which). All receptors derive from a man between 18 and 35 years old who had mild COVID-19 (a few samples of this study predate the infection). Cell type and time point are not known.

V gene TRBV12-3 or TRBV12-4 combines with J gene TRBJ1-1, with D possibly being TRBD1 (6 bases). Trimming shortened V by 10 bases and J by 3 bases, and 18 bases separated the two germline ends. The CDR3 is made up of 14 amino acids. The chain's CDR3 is CATSAGAIDTEAFF. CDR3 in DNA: TGTGCCACCTCCGCAGGGGCGATCGACACTGAAGCTTTCTTT.

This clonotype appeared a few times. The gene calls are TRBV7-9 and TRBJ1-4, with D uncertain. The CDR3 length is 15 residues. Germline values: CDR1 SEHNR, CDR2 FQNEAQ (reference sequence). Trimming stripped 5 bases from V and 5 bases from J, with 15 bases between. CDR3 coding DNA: TGTGCCAGCAGCCGAAATAGCGCTACCAATGAAAAACTGTTTTTT. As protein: CASSRNSATNEKLFF.

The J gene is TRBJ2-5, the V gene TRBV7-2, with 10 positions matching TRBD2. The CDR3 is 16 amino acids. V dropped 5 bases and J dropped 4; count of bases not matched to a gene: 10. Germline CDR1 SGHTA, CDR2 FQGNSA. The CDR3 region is CASSRSAGGSRETQYF. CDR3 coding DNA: TGTGCCAGCAGCCGATCAGCGGGGGGGTCCAGAGAGACCCAGTACTTC.

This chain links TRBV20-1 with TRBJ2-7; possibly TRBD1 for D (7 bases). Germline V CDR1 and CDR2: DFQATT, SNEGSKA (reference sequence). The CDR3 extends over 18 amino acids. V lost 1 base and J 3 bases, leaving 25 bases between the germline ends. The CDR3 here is CSARARAGGILPLYEQYV. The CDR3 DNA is TGCAGTGCTAGAGCCCGGGCAGGGGGGATTCTACCCCTCTACGAGCAGTACGTC.

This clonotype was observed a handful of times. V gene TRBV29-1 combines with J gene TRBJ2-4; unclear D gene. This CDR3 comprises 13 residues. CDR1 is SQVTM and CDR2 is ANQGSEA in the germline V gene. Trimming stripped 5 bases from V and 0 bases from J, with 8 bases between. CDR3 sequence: CSVSDGAKNIQYF. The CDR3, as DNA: TGCAGCGTTTCGGACGGAGCCAAAAACATTCAGTACTTC.

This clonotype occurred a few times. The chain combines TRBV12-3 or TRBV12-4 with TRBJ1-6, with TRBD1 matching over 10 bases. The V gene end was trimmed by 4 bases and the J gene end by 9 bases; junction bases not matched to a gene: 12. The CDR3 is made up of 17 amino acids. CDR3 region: CASSSRRGDRGGSPLHF. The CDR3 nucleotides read TGTGCCAGCAGTTCCAGGAGGGGGGACAGGGGAGGTTCACCCCTCCACTTT.

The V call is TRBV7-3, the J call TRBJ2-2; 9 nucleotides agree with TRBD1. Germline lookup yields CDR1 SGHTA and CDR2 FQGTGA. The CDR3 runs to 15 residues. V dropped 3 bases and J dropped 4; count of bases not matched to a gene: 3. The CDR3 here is CASSFGQGSTGELFF. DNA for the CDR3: TGTGCCAGCAGCTTTGGACAGGGGAGCACCGGGGAGCTGTTTTTT.

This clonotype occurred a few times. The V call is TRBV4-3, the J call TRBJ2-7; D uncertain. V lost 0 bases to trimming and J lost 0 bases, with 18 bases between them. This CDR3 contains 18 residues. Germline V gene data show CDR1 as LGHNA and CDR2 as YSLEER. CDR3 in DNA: TGCGCCAGCAGCCAAGATTTGTGCAATTGGTATCCCTCCTACGAGCAGTACGTC. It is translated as CASSQDLCNWYPSYEQYV.

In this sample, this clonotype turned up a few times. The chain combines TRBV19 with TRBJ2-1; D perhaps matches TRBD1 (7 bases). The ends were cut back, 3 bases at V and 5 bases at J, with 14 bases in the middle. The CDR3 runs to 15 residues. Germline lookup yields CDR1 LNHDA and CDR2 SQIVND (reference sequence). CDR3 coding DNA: TGTGCCAGTAGTATTGGGGGGACAGTCGACAATGAGCAGTTCTTC. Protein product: CASSIGGTVDNEQFF. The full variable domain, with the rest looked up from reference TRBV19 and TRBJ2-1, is DGGITQSPKYLFRKEGQNVTLSCEQNLNHDAMYWYRQDPGQGLRLIYYSQIVNDFQKGDIAEGYSVSREKKESFPLTVTSAQKNPTAFYLCASSIGGTVDNEQFFGPGTRLTVL.

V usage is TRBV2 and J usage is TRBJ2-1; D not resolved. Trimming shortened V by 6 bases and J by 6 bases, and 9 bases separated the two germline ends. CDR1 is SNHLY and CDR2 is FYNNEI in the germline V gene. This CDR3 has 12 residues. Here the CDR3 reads CASRPGPNEQFF. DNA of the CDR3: TGTGCCAGCAGACCGGGCCCCAATGAGCAGTTCTTC.

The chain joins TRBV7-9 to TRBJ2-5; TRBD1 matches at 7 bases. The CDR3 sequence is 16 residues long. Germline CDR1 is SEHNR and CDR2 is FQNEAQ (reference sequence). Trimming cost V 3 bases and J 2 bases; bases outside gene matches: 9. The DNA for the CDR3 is TGTGCCAGCAGCTTTACATTTAGGGGGCCTCAAGAGACCCAGTACTTC. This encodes CASSFTFRGPQETQYF.

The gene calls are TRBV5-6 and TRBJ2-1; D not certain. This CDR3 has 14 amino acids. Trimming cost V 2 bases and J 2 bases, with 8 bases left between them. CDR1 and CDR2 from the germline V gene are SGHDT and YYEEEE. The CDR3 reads CASSFSQAYNEQFF. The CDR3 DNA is TGTGCCAGCAGCTTCAGTCAGGCCTACAATGAGCAGTTCTTC.

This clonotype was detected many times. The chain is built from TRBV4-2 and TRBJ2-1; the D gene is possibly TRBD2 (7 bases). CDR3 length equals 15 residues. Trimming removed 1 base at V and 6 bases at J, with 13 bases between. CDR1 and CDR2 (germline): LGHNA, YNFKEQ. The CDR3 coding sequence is TGTGCCAGCAGCCAAGGACGGGGGGCCTCCAATGAGCAGTTCTTC. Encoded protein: CASSQGRGASNEQFF.

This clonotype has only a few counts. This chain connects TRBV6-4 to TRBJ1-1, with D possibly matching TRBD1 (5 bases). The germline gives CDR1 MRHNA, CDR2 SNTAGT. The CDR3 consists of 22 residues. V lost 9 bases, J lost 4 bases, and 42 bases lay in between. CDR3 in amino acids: CARKPGRWPGFAVAGLATEAFF. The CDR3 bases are TGTGCCAGAAAACCCGGACGGTGGCCAGGGTTCGCGGTGGCCGGTCTGGCCACTGAAGCTTTCTTT.

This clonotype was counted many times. CDR3 protein: CSATDRGTYNSPLHF. CDR3 nucleotide sequence: TGCAGTGCTACAGACAGGGGTACCTATAATTCACCCCTCCACTTT. The chain couples TRBV20-1 to TRBJ1-6, with 8 positions matching TRBD1. The ends lost 4 bases at V and 2 bases at J; junction bases unmatched: 4. Germline loops: CDR1 DFQATT, CDR2 SNEGSKA (reference sequence). The CDR3 covers 15 residues.

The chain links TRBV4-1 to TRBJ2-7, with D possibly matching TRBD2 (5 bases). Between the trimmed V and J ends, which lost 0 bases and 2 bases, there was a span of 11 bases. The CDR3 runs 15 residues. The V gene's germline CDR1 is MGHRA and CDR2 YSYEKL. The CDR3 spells CASSQDPDWTYEQYF. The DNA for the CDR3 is TGCGCCAGCAGCCAAGACCCGGACTGGACCTACGAGCAGTACTTC.